Listed below are T cell receptor beta chains from one sample, sequenced in a study of shared clonotypes between healthy human individuals. This table comes from immunoSEQ multiplex PCR, and its TCRdb copy is limited to in-frame clones, with some not included. This sample carries hundreds of thousands of clones, around 72% of them seen once, and the ten largest clones take about 1.7%. Input material: memory CD4+ T cells sorted from blood. These receptors all stem from a woman aged 25 to 45 in good health. Both conserved end residues are part of each CDR3. A D gene is named only where the DNA matches it firmly. Clone size is stated in some rows and not others, as once, few, many or a class when expanded.

D: TRBD1
V: TRBV4-1
size: many
J: TRBJ1-5
DNA: TGCGCCAGCAGCCCGGGACAGGGGGATCAGCCCCAGCATTTT
CDR3: CASSPGQGDQPQHF

D: NA
V: TRBV28
size: NA
J: TRBJ2-2
DNA: TGTGCCAGCAGTTTAGACTCTGGACCGAACACCGGGGAGCTGTTTTTT
CDR3: CASSLDSGPNTGELFF

D: NA
V: TRBV18
size: NA
J: TRBJ1-1
DNA: TGTGCCAGCTCACTGGACAGGAACACTGAAGCTTTCTTT
CDR3: CASSLDRNTEAFF

D: NA
V: TRBV20-1
size: NA
J: TRBJ1-1
DNA: TGCAGTGCTAGGCACACTGAAGCTTTCTTT
CDR3: CSARHTEAFF

D: TRBD1
V: TRBV19
size: few
J: TRBJ1-5
DNA: TGTGCCAGTAGTGTTGGACAGGTCGCTGTCCCCCAGCATTTT
CDR3: CASSVGQVAVPQHF

D: NA
V: TRBV5-4
size: NA
J: TRBJ2-7
DNA: TGTGCCAGCAGCTTGCAGGGGAGCTACGAGCAGTACTTC
CDR3: CASSLQGSYEQYF

D: NA
V: TRBV11-3
size: NA
J: TRBJ2-3
DNA: TGTGCCAGCAGCTTAGATGGGAGGAGCACAGATACGCAGTATTTT
CDR3: CASSLDGRSTDTQYF

D: NA
V: TRBV30
size: once
J: TRBJ1-5
DNA: TGTGCCTGGAGTGTTGGACCCTCTCAGCCCCAGCATTTT
CDR3: CAWSVGPSQPQHF

D: NA
V: TRBV18
size: NA
J: TRBJ2-5
DNA: TGTGCCAGCTCACCAGTGACTAGTCAATCAGAGACCCAGTACTTC
CDR3: CASSPVTSQSETQYF

D: NA
V: TRBV5-1
size: NA
J: TRBJ2-7
DNA: TGCGCCAGCAGCTTTAGACAGGTAGGGTTCTACGAGCAGTACTTC
CDR3: CASSFRQVGFYEQYF

D: NA
V: TRBV5-1
size: NA
J: TRBJ2-2
DNA: TGCGCCAGCAGCTCAACCGCAAACTCAAACACCGGGGAGCTGTTTTTT
CDR3: CASSSTANSNTGELFF

D: TRBD2
V: TRBV2
size: few
J: TRBJ2-7
DNA: TGTGCCAGCAGGCGGACTAGCGGGGACTCCTACGAGCAGTACTTC
CDR3: CASRRTSGDSYEQYF

D: NA
V: TRBV27
size: NA
J: TRBJ2-2
DNA: TGTGCCAGCAGTCCATACGTCCCGGACACCGGGGAGCTGTTTTTT
CDR3: CASSPYVPDTGELFF

D: NA
V: TRBV5-1
size: NA
J: TRBJ2-5
DNA: TGCGCCAGCAAAAGTCCGAATTCGGGACTGGGAGAGACCCAGTACTTC
CDR3: CASKSPNSGLGETQYF

D: NA
V: TRBV6-5
size: NA
J: TRBJ1-1
DNA: TGTGCCAGCAGTTACAGGGTTCGAACTGAAGCTTTCTTT
CDR3: CASSYRVRTEAFF

D: TRBD1
V: TRBV5-4
size: few
J: TRBJ2-2
DNA: TGTGCCAGCAGCTGGGACAGGACGAACACCGGGGAGCTGTTTTTT
CDR3: CASSWDRTNTGELFF

D: NA
V: TRBV6-6
size: NA
J: TRBJ2-7
DNA: TGTGCCAGCAAACCAGTTAGCGGAAAAAGCTACGAGCAGTACTTC
CDR3: CASKPVSGKSYEQYF

D: NA
V: TRBV5-1
size: NA
J: TRBJ1-3
DNA: TGCGCCAGCAGCTTTCGGGATTCTGGAAACACCATATATTTT
CDR3: CASSFRDSGNTIYF

D: TRBD2
V: TRBV2
size: NA
J: TRBJ2-2
DNA: TGTGCCAGCAGTGCTAGCGGAGCGAACACCGGGGAGCTGTTTTTT
CDR3: CASSASGANTGELFF

D: NA
V: TRBV7-2
size: NA
J: TRBJ2-3
DNA: TGTGCCAGCAGCTCGACTAGTGCAGATACGCAGTATTTT
CDR3: CASSSTSADTQYF

D: TRBD1
V: TRBV4-2
size: NA
J: TRBJ1-5
DNA: TGTGCCAGCAGCCAAGGAGGATTACAGGGGGCGCGGAGCAATCAGCCCCAGCATTTT
CDR3: CASSQGGLQGARSNQPQHF

D: NA
V: TRBV7-6
size: NA
J: TRBJ2-3
DNA: TGTGCCAGCAGCTTAGTGGAGCAGGGTAGTAATACGCAGTATTTT
CDR3: CASSLVEQGSNTQYF

D: TRBD2
V: TRBV15
size: few
J: TRBJ2-1
DNA: TGTGCCACCCAAAGGGAGGGCTCCTACAATGAGCAGTTCTTC
CDR3: CATQREGSYNEQFF

D: NA
V: TRBV2
size: NA
J: TRBJ2-3
DNA: TGTGCCAGCAGACAGGATGCACAGGGTACGCAGTATTTT
CDR3: CASRQDAQGTQYF

D: NA
V: TRBV29-1
size: NA
J: TRBJ2-4
DNA: TGCAGCGGAACCAGAGAAAACATTCAGTACTTC
CDR3: CSGTRENIQYF

D: NA
V: TRBV27
size: NA
J: TRBJ1-1
DNA: TGTGCCAGCAGTCCATACAGGAACACTGAAGCTTTCTTT
CDR3: CASSPYRNTEAFF

D: NA
V: TRBV7-9
size: NA
J: TRBJ2-7
DNA: TGTGCCAGCAGCCCCACCGGGGTCCGGCCGGGGCAGTACTTC
CDR3: CASSPTGVRPGQYF

D: NA
V: TRBV28
size: many
J: TRBJ1-5
DNA: TGTGCCAGCAGTCCCCCAGGCAATCAGCCCCAGCATTTT
CDR3: CASSPPGNQPQHF

D: TRBD2
V: TRBV5-5
size: NA
J: TRBJ2-3
DNA: TGTGCCAGCAGCACCACTAGCGGGGATACGCAGTATTTT
CDR3: CASSTTSGDTQYF

D: NA
V: TRBV5-1
size: once
J: TRBJ2-2
DNA: TGCGCCAGCAGCTTGGCCGGTGGACTCAACACCGGGGAGCTGTTTTTT
CDR3: CASSLAGGLNTGELFF

D: NA
V: TRBV25-1
size: few
J: TRBJ2-2
DNA: TGTGCCAGCAGTGAATCGGGAGTCCAACCCACCGGGGAGCTGTTTTTT
CDR3: CASSESGVQPTGELFF

D: NA
V: TRBV29-1
size: NA
J: TRBJ2-7
DNA: TGCAGCGTGGGGGATCCGGGACACCACCCCTACGAGCAGTACTTC
CDR3: CSVGDPGHHPYEQYF

D: TRBD1
V: TRBV11-2
size: few
J: TRBJ2-3
DNA: TGTGCCAGCAGCTTCTTGACAGGGGTTAGCACAGATACGCAGTATTTT
CDR3: CASSFLTGVSTDTQYF

D: NA
V: TRBV29-1
size: NA
J: TRBJ2-7
DNA: TGCAGCGTTGCAAAGACGTCGAGCTCCTACGAGCAGTACTTC
CDR3: CSVAKTSSSYEQYF

D: NA
V: TRBV28
size: many
J: TRBJ2-4
DNA: TGTGCCAGCAGTTTACCTTCGGGGGCCAAAAACATTCAGTACTTC
CDR3: CASSLPSGAKNIQYF

D: TRBD1
V: TRBV18
size: many
J: TRBJ1-1
DNA: TGTGCCAGCTCGCCACAGGGGGCGAACACTGAAGCTTTCTTT
CDR3: CASSPQGANTEAFF

D: NA
V: TRBV27
size: NA
J: TRBJ1-4
DNA: TGTGCCAGCAAACAAGACAGCGAAAAACTGTTTTTT
CDR3: CASKQDSEKLFF

D: NA
V: TRBV21-1
size: NA
J: TRBJ2-2
DNA: TGTGCCAGCAGCAAAGACCCCCAACGGAGTCAGGAGGGCCCTCCCGGGGAGCTGTTTTTT
CDR3: CASSKDPQRSQEGPPGELFF

D: TRBD2
V: TRBV19
size: NA
J: TRBJ2-2
DNA: TGTGCCAGCCGGCCGGGACTAGGGGTGGACACCGGGGAGCTGTTTTTT
CDR3: CASRPGLGVDTGELFF

D: TRBD2
V: TRBV7-9
size: NA
J: TRBJ2-2
DNA: TGTGCCAGCAGCCCGGGGCTAGCGGCAAACACCGGGGAGCTGTTTTTT
CDR3: CASSPGLAANTGELFF